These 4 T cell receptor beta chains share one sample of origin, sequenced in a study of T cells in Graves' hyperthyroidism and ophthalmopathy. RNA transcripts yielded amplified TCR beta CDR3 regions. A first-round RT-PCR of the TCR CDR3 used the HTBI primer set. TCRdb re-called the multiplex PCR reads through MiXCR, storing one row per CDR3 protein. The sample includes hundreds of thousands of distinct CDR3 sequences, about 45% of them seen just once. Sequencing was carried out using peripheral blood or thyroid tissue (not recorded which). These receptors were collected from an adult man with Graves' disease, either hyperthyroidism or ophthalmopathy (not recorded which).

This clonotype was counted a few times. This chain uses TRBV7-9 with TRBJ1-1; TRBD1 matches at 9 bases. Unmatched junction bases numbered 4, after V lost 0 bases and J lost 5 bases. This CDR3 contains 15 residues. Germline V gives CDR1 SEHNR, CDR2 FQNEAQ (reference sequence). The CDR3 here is CASSLAVGQGTEAFF. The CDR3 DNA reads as TGTGCCAGCAGCTTAGCGGTGGGACAGGGAACTGAAGCTTTCTTT.

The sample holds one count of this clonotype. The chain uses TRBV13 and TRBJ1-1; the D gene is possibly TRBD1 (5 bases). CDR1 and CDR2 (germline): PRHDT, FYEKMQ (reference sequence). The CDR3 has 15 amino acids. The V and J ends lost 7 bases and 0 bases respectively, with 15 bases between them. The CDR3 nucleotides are TGTGCCAGCACCGTCGGTGCGGACATGAACACTGAAGCTTTCTTT. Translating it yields CASTVGADMNTEAFF.

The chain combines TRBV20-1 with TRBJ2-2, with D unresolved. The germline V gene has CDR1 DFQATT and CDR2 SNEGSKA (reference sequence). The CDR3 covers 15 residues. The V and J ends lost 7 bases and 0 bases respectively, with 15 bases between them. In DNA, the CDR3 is TGCAGTGTAGTGTCTCCGAACTCGAACACCGGGGAGCTGTTTTTT. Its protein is CSVVSPNSNTGELFF.

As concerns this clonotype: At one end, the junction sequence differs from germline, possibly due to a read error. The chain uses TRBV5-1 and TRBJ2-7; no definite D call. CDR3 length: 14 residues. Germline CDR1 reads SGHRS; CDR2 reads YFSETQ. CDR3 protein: CASRLAAYTYEQYF. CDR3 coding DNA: TGCGCCAGCAGATTGGCAGCCTACACCTACGAGCAGTACTTC.